Below are 2 T cell receptor beta chains sequenced from a single sample in a study of blood T cell repertoires in COVID-19. Using immunoSEQ multiplex PCR, the repertoire was profiled, and TCRdb retains in-frame clones only, with some absent. Of 210,000 or so clones in the sample, 89% were seen once. The sequenced material came from peripheral blood. The source of these receptors is a middle-aged man with acute or convalescent COVID-19.

This clone occurred once. This chain uses TRBV12-3 or TRBV12-4 with TRBJ2-1, with 7 bases identical to TRBD1. The CDR3 runs to 12 residues. The junction had 8 bases not matched to a gene; V was cut back by 2 bases and J by 16 bases. CDR3 region: CASSLRGRNPFF. The CDR3 bases are TGTGCCAGCAGTTTAAGGGGGCGAAACCCCTTCTTC.

The chain couples TRBV6-2 or TRBV6-3 to TRBJ1-2; no clear D gene. The germline V gene has CDR1 MNHEY and CDR2 SVGEGT. This CDR3 region has 15 residues. V lost 8 bases and J 3 bases, leaving 19 bases between the germline ends. CDR3 DNA sequence: TGTGCCAGCGGCCGCCAACGGGAGGGCGACTATGGCTACACCTTC. This gives the protein CASGRQREGDYGYTF.